This T cell receptor (beta chain) was documented in a study of early T cells in non-severe SARS-CoV-2 infection. Study-level background: Sequencing of unsorted whole blood was done on bulk RNA, leaving chains unpaired.

Molecules of cDNA were individually given unique molecular identifiers that were attached to them. TCRdb reanalysed the 5' RACE reads using MiXCR and keeps one entry per CDR3 protein. This table has roughly 53,000 distinct CDR3 sequences, around 8.5% appearing once. V was pared by 3 bases and J by 4 bases, with 13 bases between. Germline V gene lookup returns CDR1 DFQATT and CDR2 SNEGSKA (reference sequence). The CDR3 contains 14 residues. This clonotype was detected ten times or more. Its specificity is unknown. Study-level results: VDJdb-based matching was biased toward anti-spike CD8 responses and missed private and CD4 specificities.

The chain combines TRBV20-1 with TRBJ2-1; D uncertain. Sequenced sample: whole blood. The TCR was taken from an adult who was a healthcare worker with PCR-confirmed SARS-CoV-2 infection or an uninfected control (not recorded which). The CDR3 reads CSARTGESYNEQFF. The CDR3 DNA is TGCAGTGCTAGGACTGGGGAATCATACAATGAGCAGTTCTTC.